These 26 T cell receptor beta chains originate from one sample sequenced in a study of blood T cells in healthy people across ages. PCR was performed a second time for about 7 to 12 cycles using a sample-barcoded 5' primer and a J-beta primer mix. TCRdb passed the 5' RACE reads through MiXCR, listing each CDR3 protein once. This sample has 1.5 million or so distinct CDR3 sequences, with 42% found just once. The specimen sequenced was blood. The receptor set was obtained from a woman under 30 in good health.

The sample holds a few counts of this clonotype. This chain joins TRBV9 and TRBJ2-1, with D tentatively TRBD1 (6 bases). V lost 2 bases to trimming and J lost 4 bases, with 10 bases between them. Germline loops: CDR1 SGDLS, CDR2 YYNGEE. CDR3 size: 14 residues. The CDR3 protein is CASSVGQLYNEQFF. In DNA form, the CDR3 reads TGTGCCAGCAGCGTCGGACAGTTATACAATGAGCAGTTCTTC.

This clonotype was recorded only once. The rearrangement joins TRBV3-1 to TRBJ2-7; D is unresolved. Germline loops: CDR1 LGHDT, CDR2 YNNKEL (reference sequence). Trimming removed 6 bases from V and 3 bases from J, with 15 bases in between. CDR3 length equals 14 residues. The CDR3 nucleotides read TGTGCCAGCAGTATAACCGACGGCGTCTACGAGCAGTACTTC. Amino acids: CASSITDGVYEQYF.

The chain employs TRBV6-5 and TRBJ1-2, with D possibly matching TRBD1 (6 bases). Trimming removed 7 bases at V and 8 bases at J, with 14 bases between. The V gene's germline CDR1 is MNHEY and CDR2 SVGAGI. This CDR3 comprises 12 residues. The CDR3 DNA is TGTGCCAGCACTACCCAGGGGTGGGGCTACACCTTC. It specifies CASTTQGWGYTF.

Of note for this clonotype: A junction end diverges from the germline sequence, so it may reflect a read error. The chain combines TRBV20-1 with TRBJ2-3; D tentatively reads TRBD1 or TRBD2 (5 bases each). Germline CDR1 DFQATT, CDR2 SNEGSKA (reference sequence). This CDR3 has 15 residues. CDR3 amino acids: CSAREGTVSTDTQYF. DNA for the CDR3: TGCAGTGCTAGAGAGGGGACGGTTAGCACAGATACGCAGTATTTC.

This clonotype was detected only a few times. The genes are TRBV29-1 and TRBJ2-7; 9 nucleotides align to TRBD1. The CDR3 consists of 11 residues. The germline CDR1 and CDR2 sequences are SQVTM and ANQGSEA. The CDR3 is CGGTGSGEQYF. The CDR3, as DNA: TGCGGCGGGACAGGGAGTGGAGAGCAGTACTTC.

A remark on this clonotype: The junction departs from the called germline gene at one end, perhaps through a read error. The CDR3 nucleotides are TGCAGCGTTGAAGTGGGCACAGGTGACTCCTACAATGGGCAGTTCTTC. It specifies CSVEVGTGDSYNGQFF. The V gene is TRBV29-1, the J gene TRBJ2-1; D perhaps matches TRBD1 (5 bases). The CDR3 covers 16 residues. Per the germline V gene, CDR1 is SQVTM and CDR2 is ANQGSEA.

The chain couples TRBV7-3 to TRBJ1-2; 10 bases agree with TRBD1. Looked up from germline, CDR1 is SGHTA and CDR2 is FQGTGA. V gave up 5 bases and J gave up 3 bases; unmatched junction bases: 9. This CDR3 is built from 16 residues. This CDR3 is CASSPGGTGVDYGYTF. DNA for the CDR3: TGTGCCAGCAGCCCGGGGGGGACAGGGGTGGACTATGGCTACACCTTC. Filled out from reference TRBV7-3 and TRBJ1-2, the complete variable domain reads GAGVSQTPSNKVTEKGKYVELRCDPISGHTALYWYRQSLGQGPEFLIYFQGTGAADDSGLPNDRFFAVRPEGSVSTLKIQRTERGDSAVYLCASSPGGTGVDYGYTFGSGTRLTVV.

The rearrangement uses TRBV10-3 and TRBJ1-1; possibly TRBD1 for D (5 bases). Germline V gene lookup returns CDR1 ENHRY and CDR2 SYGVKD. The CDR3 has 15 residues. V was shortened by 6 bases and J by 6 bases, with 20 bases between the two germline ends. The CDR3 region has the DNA TGTGCCATCAGACCAACCAGGGAAAGCGGGGCTGAAGCTTTCTTT. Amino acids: CAIRPTRESGAEAFF.

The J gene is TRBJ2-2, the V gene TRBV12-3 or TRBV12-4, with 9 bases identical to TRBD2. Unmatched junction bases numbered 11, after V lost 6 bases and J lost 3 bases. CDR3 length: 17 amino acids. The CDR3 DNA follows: TGTGCCAGCAGCCTCTTCCCTAGCGGGGTCGACACCGGGGAGCTGTTTTTT. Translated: CASSLFPSGVDTGELFF.

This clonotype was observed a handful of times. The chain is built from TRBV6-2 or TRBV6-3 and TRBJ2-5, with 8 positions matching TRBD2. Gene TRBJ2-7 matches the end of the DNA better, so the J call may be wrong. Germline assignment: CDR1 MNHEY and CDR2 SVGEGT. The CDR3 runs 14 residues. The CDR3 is CASINPGLVVEQYF. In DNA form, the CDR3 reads TGTGCCAGCATCAACCCGGGACTAGTGGTCGAGCAGTACTTC.

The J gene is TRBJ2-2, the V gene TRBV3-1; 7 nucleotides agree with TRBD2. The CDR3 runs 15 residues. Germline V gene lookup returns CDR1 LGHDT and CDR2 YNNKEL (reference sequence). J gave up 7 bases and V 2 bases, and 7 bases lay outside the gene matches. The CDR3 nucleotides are TGTGCCAGCAGCCAAATCGGGGGGTATAGCGGGGAGCTGTTTTTT. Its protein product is CASSQIGGYSGELFF.

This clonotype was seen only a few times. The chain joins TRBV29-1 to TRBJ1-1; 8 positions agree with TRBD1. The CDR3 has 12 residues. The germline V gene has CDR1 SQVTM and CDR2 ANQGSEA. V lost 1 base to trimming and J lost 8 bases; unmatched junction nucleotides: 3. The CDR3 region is CSVEGRDREAFF. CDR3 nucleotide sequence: TGCAGCGTTGAAGGGCGGGACAGGGAAGCTTTCTTT. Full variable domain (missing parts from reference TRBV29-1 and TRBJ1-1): SAVISQKPSRDICQRGTSLTIQCQVDSQVTMMFWYRQQPGQSLTLIATANQGSEATYESGFVIDKFPISRPNLTFSTLTVSNMSPEDSSIYLCSVEGRDREAFFGQGTRLTVV.

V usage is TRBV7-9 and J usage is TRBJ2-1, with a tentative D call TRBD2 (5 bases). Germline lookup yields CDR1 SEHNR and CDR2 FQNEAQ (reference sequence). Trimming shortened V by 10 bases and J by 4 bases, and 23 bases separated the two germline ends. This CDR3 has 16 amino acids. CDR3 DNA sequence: TGTGCCACCACACCCCAGATCGGGAAGTCATACAATGAGCAGTTCTTC. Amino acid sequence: CATTPQIGKSYNEQFF.

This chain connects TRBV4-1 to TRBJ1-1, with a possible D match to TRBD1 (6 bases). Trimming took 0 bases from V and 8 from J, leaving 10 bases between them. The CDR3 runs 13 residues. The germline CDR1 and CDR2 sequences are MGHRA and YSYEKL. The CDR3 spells CASSQDRGQEAFF. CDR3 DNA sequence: TGCGCCAGCAGCCAAGACAGGGGTCAGGAAGCTTTCTTT.

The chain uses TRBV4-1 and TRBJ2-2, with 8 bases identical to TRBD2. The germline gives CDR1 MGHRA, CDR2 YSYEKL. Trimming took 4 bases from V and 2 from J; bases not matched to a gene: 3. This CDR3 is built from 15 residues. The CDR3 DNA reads TGCGCCAGCAGCCCTGGACTAGCTAACACCGGGGAGCTGTTTTTT. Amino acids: CASSPGLANTGELFF.

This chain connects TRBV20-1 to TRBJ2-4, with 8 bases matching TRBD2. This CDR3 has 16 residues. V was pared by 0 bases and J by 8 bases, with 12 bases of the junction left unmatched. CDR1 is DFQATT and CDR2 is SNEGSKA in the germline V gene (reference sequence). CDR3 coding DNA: TGCAGTGCTAGAGATCGGGGCGGGAGGCTCAGCGACATTCAGTACTTC. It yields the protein CSARDRGGRLSDIQYF.

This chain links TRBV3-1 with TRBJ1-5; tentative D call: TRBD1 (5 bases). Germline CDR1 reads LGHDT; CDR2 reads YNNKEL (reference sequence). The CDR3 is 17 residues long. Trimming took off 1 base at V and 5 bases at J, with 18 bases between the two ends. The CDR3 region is CASSQGSVRDSYQPQHF. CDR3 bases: TGTGCCAGCAGCCAAGGGTCAGTACGGGACTCTTATCAGCCCCAGCATTTT.

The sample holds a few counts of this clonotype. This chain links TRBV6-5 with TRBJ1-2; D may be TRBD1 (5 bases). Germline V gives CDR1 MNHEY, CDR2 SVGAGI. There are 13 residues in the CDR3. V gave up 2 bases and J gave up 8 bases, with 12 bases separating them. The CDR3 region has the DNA TGTGCCAGCAGTTACGGAAGGTGGGGGGGCTACACCTTC. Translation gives CASSYGRWGGYTF.

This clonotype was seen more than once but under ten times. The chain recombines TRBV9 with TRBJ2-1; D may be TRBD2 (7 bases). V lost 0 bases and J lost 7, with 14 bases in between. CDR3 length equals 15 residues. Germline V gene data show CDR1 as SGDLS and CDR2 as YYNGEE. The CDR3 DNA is TGTGCCAGCAGCGTAGGCCCGGAGGGGGGGAATGAGCAGTTCTTC. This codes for CASSVGPEGGNEQFF.

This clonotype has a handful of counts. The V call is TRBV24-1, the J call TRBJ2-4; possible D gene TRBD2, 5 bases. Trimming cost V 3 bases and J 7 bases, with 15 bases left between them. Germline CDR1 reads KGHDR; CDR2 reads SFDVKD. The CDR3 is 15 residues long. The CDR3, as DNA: TGTGCCACCAGTGATCCCCGGGCCGCGGGCAACATTCAGTACTTC. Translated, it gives CATSDPRAAGNIQYF.

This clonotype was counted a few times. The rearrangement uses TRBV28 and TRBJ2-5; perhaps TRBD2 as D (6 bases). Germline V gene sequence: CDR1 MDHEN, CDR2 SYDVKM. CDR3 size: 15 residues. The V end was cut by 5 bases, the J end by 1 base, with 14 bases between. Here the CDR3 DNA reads TGTGCCAGCAGTGACCTGCGGGGCCCCCAAGAGACCCAGTACTTC. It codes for CASSDLRGPQETQYF.

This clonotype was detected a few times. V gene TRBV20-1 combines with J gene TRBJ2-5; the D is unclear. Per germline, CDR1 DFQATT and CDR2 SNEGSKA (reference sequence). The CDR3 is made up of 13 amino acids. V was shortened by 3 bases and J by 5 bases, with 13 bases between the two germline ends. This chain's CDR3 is CSARAPPRETQYF. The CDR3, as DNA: TGCAGTGCTAGGGCCCCCCCCAGGGAGACCCAGTACTTC.

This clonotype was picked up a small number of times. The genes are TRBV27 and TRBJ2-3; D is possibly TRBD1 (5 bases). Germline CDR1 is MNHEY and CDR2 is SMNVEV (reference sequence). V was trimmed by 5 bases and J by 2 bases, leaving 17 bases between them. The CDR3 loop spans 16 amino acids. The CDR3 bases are TGTGCCAGCAGTCTTGGGGCCGGGCGGTCCACAGATACGCAGTATTTT. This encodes CASSLGAGRSTDTQYF.

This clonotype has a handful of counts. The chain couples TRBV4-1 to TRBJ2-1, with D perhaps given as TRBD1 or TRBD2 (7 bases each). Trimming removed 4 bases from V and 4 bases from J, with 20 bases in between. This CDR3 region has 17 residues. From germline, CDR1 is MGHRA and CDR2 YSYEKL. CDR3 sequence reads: CASSPPGGEQGYNEQFF. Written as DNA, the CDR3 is TGCGCCAGCAGCCCACCGGGGGGAGAACAGGGGTACAATGAGCAGTTCTTC.

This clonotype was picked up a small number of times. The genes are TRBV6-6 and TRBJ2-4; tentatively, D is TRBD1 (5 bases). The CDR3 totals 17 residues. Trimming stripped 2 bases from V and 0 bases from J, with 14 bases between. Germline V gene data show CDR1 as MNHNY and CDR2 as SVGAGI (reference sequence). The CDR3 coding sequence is TGTGCCAGCAGTTACGAACGGACAACCAGAGCCAAAAACATTCAGTACTTC. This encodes CASSYERTTRAKNIQYF.

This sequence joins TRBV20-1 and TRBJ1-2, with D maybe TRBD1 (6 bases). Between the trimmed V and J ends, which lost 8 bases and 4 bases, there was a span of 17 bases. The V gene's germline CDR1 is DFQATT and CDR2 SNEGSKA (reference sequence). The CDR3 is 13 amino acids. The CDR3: CSTNRELGYGYTF. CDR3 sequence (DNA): TGCAGTACAAACAGGGAGTTAGGCTATGGCTACACCTTC.